These 21 T cell receptor beta chains were sequenced from one sample in a study of blood T cell repertoires in COVID-19. Generated by immunoSEQ multiplex PCR, the TCRdb table keeps only in-frame clones and is missing some. In the table there are hundreds of thousands of clones, roughly 86% of which are singletons. The sequencing input was peripheral blood. The receptors stem from a woman aged 25 to 39 who had recovered from COVID-19.

The rearrangement uses TRBV28 and TRBJ2-1; 8 bases align to TRBD2. Trimming took 0 bases from V and 4 from J; bases not matched to a gene: 11. Germline CDR1 MDHEN, CDR2 SYDVKM. This CDR3 is 18 amino acids long. The DNA of the CDR3 is TGTGCCAGCAGTTTATGGAGACTAGCGACGGGGGTTTACAATGAGCAGTTCTTC. Translation gives CASSLWRLATGVYNEQFF.

The V and J genes are TRBV28 and TRBJ2-3; 12 nucleotides match TRBD2. Germline V gives CDR1 MDHEN, CDR2 SYDVKM. The CDR3 has 15 residues. The junction had 6 bases not matched to a gene; V was cut back by 11 bases and J by 0 bases. In DNA, the CDR3 is TGTGCCGCGACTAGCGGGAGTGGGAGCACAGATACGCAGTATTTT. This codes for CAATSGSGSTDTQYF.

J is TRBJ1-1 and V is TRBV20-1; 10 bases are a match to TRBD1. Germline values: CDR1 DFQATT, CDR2 SNEGSKA (reference sequence). The CDR3 contains 14 residues. The V and J ends lost 3 bases and 5 bases, in that order; junction bases with no gene match: 6. CDR3 DNA sequence: TGCAGTGCTAGTCGACAGGGGGCTGGGACTGAAGCTTTCTTT. Its protein is CSASRQGAGTEAFF.

This chain joins TRBV3-1 (or the pseudogene TRBV3-2) and TRBJ1-4, with a weak D call TRBD1 (6 bases). The CDR3 runs to 13 residues. CDR1 and CDR2 from the germline V gene are LGHDT and YNNKEL (reference sequence). V was pared by 1 base and J by 10 bases, with 10 bases between. The CDR3 region is CASSQGTVRKLFF. CDR3 bases: TGTGCCAGCAGCCAAGGGACAGTGCGAAAACTGTTTTTT.

As concerns this clone: The junction departs from germline at one end; a sequencing error may be responsible. The same CDR3 is also encoded by other DNA sequences in this sample. The V call is TRBV12-3 or TRBV12-4, the J call TRBJ1-3, with no clear D. This CDR3 has 12 amino acids. The CDR3 loop reads CASLVSGNTIYF. CDR3 nucleotide sequence: TGTGCCTCCCTAGTCTCGGGAAACACTATATATTTT.

The V and J genes are TRBV6-1 and TRBJ2-7; D call uncertain. Germline loops: CDR1 MNHNS, CDR2 SASEGT. Trimming shortened V by 1 base and J by 7 bases, and 14 bases separated the two germline ends. The CDR3 contains 14 residues. The CDR3 DNA follows: TGTGCCAGCAGTGAAGTAGGCAGGTCGTGGGAGCAGTACTTC. It yields the protein CASSEVGRSWEQYF.

This clone was counted a few times. V usage is TRBV23-1 and J usage is TRBJ1-2, with no clear D. TRBV23-1 is noted as an ORF with a role that remains uncertain. The V and J ends lost 0 bases and 2 bases respectively, with 16 bases between them. This CDR3 is built from 17 residues. The CDR3 nucleotides are TGCGCCAGCAGTCAATCGGAGACGGAGCTCACGAACTATGGCTACACCTTC. It encodes CASSQSETELTNYGYTF.

The chain employs TRBV7-9 and TRBJ1-4, with 7 bases aligning to TRBD1. V lost 5 bases to trimming and J lost 8 bases; unmatched junction nucleotides: 11. The CDR3 has 15 amino acids. Germline lookup yields CDR1 SEHNR and CDR2 FQNEAQ (reference sequence). In DNA form, the CDR3 reads TGTGCCAGCAGCGGTCCGCAGGGGGTAGGGGAAAAACTGTTTTTT. This encodes CASSGPQGVGEKLFF. Drawing the rest from reference TRBV7-9 and TRBJ1-4, the complete variable domain is DTGVSQNPRHKITKRGQNVTFRCDPISEHNRLYWYRQTLGQGPEFLTYFQNEAQLEKSRLLSDRFSAERPKGSFSTLEIQRTEQGDSAMYLCASSGPQGVGEKLFFGSGTQLSVL.

This chain uses TRBV7-9 with TRBJ2-2; 10 positions match TRBD1. The CDR3 totals 17 residues. CDR1 and CDR2 from the germline V gene are SEHNR and FQNEAQ (reference sequence). With V trimmed by 5 bases and J by 5 bases, 11 bases remained unmatched. This CDR3 reads CASSPGPDRGRTGELFF. CDR3 bases: TGTGCCAGCAGCCCCGGCCCCGACAGGGGGCGAACCGGGGAGCTGTTTTTT.

This clone was counted a few times. The gene calls are TRBV7-2 and TRBJ1-2; 8 bases are a match to TRBD1. Unmatched junction bases numbered 13, after V lost 5 bases and J lost 8 bases. This CDR3 spans 15 amino acids. CDR1 is SGHTA, CDR2 FQGNSA, per germline. Here the CDR3 reads CASSPQGGTGYGYTF. The DNA for the CDR3 is TGTGCCAGCAGCCCCCAGGGCGGGACAGGCTACGGCTACACCTTC.

The gene calls are TRBV6-5 and TRBJ1-2; 9 bases match TRBD1. V shed 8 bases and J 0 bases; nucleotides not matched to a gene: 7. The CDR3 is 15 residues long. Germline CDR1 and CDR2: MNHEY and SVGAGI. The CDR3, as DNA: TGTGCCAGCCGGGGGACAGGGCCTTCTAACTATGGCTACACCTTC. Protein sequence: CASRGTGPSNYGYTF.

The CDR3 is CATSGPKDRAQPQHF. In nucleotides, the CDR3 is TGTGCCACCAGTGGCCCCAAGGACAGGGCACAGCCCCAGCATTTT. The V gene is TRBV24-1, the J gene TRBJ1-5, with 8 bases lining up with TRBD1. The germline V gene encodes CDR1 KGHDR and CDR2 SFDVKD. The CDR3 has 15 residues. The ends lost 5 bases at V and 7 bases at J; junction bases unmatched: 9.

V and J are TRBV28 and TRBJ1-2, with D unresolved. This CDR3 is 14 amino acids long. Germline assignment: CDR1 MDHEN and CDR2 SYDVKM. V lost 7 bases and J lost 8, with 20 bases in between. The CDR3 loop reads CASIPAGRGWGYTF. The DNA of the CDR3 is TGTGCCAGCATTCCCGCCGGACGGGGATGGGGCTACACCTTC.

The chain recombines TRBV6-5 with TRBJ2-1, with D possibly being TRBD1 (5 bases). Trimming cost V 2 bases and J 4 bases, with 15 bases left between them. In germline, CDR1 is MNHEY, CDR2 SVGAGI. The CDR3 is made up of 16 amino acids. CDR3 in DNA: TGTGCCAGCAGTTACGGAAGACAGAAGCTGTACAATGAGCAGTTCTTC. Amino acid sequence: CASSYGRQKLYNEQFF.

This sequence joins TRBV9 and TRBJ2-1; TRBD2 aligns across 7 bases. CDR3 size: 13 residues. The germline gives CDR1 SGDLS, CDR2 YYNGEE. V lost 3 bases and J lost 8; bases outside the gene matches: 5. The CDR3 loop reads CASSGEGPDEQFF. CDR3 DNA: TGTGCCAGCAGCGGGGAGGGCCCGGATGAGCAGTTCTTC.

This clone was recorded once. The chain combines TRBV10-3 with TRBJ1-5; TRBD1 matches 7 bases. CDR1 and CDR2 from the germline V gene are ENHRY and SYGVKD. Trimming removed 5 bases from V and 6 bases from J; junction bases left unmatched: 7. CDR3 length: 14 amino acids. CDR3 nucleotides: TGTGCCATCAGTCGACAGGGAGGTGGTCAGCCCCAGCATTTT. Residues: CAISRQGGGQPQHF.

In its sample, this clone was seen once. The genes are TRBV7-8 and TRBJ1-5, with TRBD1 matching 9 bases. The CDR3 loop spans 18 amino acids. The germline CDR1 and CDR2 sequences are SGHVS and FQNEAQ. Germline trimming cut 5 bases from V and 4 bases from J; bases unmatched to any gene: 15. The CDR3 region has the DNA TGTGCCAGCAGCCCACCCTTCCGGGACAGGGTATTAAATCAGCCCCAGCATTTT. It encodes CASSPPFRDRVLNQPQHF.

The rearrangement links TRBV20-1 to TRBJ1-2; no clear D gene. Germline CDR1 is DFQATT and CDR2 is SNEGSKA (reference sequence). V gave up 5 bases and J gave up 8 bases, with 12 bases separating them. The CDR3 sequence is 11 residues long. The CDR3 protein is CSAPAPGGYTF. The CDR3 DNA follows: TGCAGTGCTCCGGCCCCGGGAGGCTACACCTTC.

This clone was counted between two and nine times. V gene TRBV6-5 combines with J gene TRBJ1-6; 8 bases match TRBD1. Per germline, CDR1 MNHEY and CDR2 SVGAGI. V dropped 6 bases and J dropped 13; count of bases not matched to a gene: 11. The CDR3 consists of 14 residues. The CDR3 sequence: CASSAGGKLSPLHF. In DNA form, the CDR3 reads TGTGCCAGCAGCGCAGGGGGCAAGCTTTCTCCCCTCCACTTT.

This clone was picked up one time. The chain combines TRBV6-2 or TRBV6-3 with TRBJ2-7, with TRBD1 as a possible D gene (5 bases). Per germline, CDR1 MNHEY and CDR2 SVGEGT. The CDR3 sequence is 14 residues long. With 3 bases removed from V and 2 bases from J, the gap between germline ends came to 11 bases. In nucleotides, the CDR3 is TGTGCCAGCAGTTATAGTCCAGGGCCCTACGAGCAGTACTTC. The encoded protein is CASSYSPGPYEQYF.

V gene TRBV24-1 combines with J gene TRBJ2-7; 8 positions agree with TRBD1. After removal of 0 bases from V and 4 bases from J, the junction contained 10 bases not matched to a gene. This CDR3 contains 17 residues. In germline, CDR1 is KGHDR, CDR2 SFDVKD. CDR3 DNA sequence: TGTGCCACCAGTGATTTGGCGCCTAGGACAGGGCGGTACGAGCAGTACTTC. Translated, it gives CATSDLAPRTGRYEQYF.